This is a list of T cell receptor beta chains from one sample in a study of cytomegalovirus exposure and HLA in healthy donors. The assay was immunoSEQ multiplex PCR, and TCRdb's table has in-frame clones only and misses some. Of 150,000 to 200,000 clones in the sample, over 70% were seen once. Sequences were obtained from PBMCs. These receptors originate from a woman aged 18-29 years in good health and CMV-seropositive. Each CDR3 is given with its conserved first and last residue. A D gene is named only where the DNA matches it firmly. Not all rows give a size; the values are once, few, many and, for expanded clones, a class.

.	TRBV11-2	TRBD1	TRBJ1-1	CASSGQANTEAFF	TGTGCCAGCTCGGGACAGGCTAACACTGAAGCTTTCTTT
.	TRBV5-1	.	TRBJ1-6	CASTEDPQGRESPLHF	TGCGCCAGCACCGAGGACCCACAGGGACGTGAATCACCCCTCCACTTT
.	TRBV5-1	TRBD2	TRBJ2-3	CASSRGTSGGADTQYF	TGCGCCAGCAGCCGCGGGACTAGCGGGGGGGCCGATACGCAGTATTTT
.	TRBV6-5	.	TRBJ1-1	CASRRGQIPEAFF	TGTGCCAGCCGAAGAGGACAGATACCTGAAGCTTTCTTT
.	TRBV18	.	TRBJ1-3	CASSPGQAFSGNTIYF	TGTGCCAGCTCTCCGGGACAAGCCTTCTCTGGAAACACCATATATTTT
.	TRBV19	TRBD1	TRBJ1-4	CASKHRGQNEKLFF	TGTGCCAGCAAACACAGGGGTCAGAATGAAAAACTGTTTTTT
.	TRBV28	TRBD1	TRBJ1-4	CASSSQGAGREKLFF	TGTGCCAGCAGTTCACAGGGGGCAGGTCGGGAAAAACTGTTTTTT
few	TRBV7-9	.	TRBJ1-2	CASSLVGEKSGYGYTF	TGTGCCAGCAGCTTAGTAGGGGAAAAATCAGGCTATGGCTACACCTTC
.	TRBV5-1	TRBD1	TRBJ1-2	CASSPGTGPNYGYTF	TGCGCCAGCAGCCCGGGGACAGGGCCAAACTATGGCTACACCTTC
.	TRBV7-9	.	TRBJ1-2	CSSSPIGRGDGYTF	TGTTCCAGCAGCCCCATAGGGAGGGGGGATGGCTACACCTTC
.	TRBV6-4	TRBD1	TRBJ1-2	CASSVTGQAPSGYTF	TGTGCCAGCAGTGTTACGGGACAGGCTCCGTCTGGCTACACCTTC
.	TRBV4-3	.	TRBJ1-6	CASGQDGGMVSPLHF	TGCGCCAGCGGCCAAGACGGGGGTATGGTTTCACCCCTCCACTTT
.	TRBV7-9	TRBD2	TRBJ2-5	CASSPRLAGGQETQYF	TGTGCCAGCAGCCCGAGACTAGCGGGGGGGCAAGAGACCCAGTACTTC
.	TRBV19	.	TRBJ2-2	CASSIAPSTGELFF	TGTGCCAGTAGTATAGCCCCCTCCACCGGGGAGCTGTTTTTT
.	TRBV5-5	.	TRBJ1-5	CASSLGRGNQPQHF	TGTGCCAGCAGCTTGGGAAGGGGGAATCAGCCCCAGCATTTT
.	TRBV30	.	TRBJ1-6	CAWSVQGSGYNSPLHF	TGTGCCTGGAGTGTACAGGGTTCGGGCTATAATTCACCCCTCCACTTT
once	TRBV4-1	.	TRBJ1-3	CASSQVRGSGNTIYF	TGCGCCAGCAGCCAAGTCCGGGGGTCTGGAAACACCATATATTTT
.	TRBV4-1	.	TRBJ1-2	CASSSQQVLYGYTF	TGCGCCAGCAGCTCACAACAGGTTCTTTATGGCTACACCTTC
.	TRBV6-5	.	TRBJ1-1	CASTLSTGFRTEAFF	TGTGCCAGCACCCTCTCTACAGGGTTCAGGACTGAAGCTTTCTTT
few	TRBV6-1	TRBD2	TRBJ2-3	CASRGLAGGPDTQYF	TGTGCCAGCAGAGGACTAGCGGGGGGGCCGGATACGCAGTATTTT
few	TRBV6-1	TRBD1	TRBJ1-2	CASSGGQGANYGYTF	TGTGCCAGCAGTGGTGGGCAGGGGGCTAACTATGGCTACACCTTC
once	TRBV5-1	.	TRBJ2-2	CASSLSGTNTGELFF	TGCGCCAGCAGCTTGTCGGGGACAAACACCGGGGAGCTGTTTTTT
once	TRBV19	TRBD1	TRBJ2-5	CASSATGAVETQYF	TGTGCCAGTAGTGCCACAGGGGCAGTGGAGACCCAGTACTTC
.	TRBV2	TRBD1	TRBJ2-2	CASGLQGAAGELFF	TGTGCCAGCGGGCTGCAGGGGGCGGCCGGGGAGCTGTTTTTT
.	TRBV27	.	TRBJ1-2	CASSFDTGLSGYTF	TGTGCCAGCAGTTTCGACACAGGGTTGAGTGGCTACACCTTC
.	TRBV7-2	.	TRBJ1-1	CASSFTVNTEAFF	TGTGCCAGCAGCTTCACAGTGAACACTGAAGCTTTCTTT
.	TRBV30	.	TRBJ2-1	CAWSVANNEQFF	TGTGCCTGGAGTGTGGCAAACAATGAGCAGTTCTTC
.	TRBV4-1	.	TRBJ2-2	CASSQGPRGRYTGELFF	TGCGCCAGCAGCCAAGGCCCCCGGGGGAGGTACACCGGGGAGCTGTTTTTT
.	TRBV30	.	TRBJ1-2	CASQEELNYGYTF	TGTGCCTCTCAAGAGGAACTGAACTATGGCTACACCTTC
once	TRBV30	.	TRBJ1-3	CAWTTWAGDTIYF	TGTGCCTGGACCACATGGGCGGGGGACACCATATATTTT
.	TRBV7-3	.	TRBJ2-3	CASGGGGPTDTQYF	TGTGCCAGCGGGGGCGGGGGACCAACAGATACGCAGTATTTT
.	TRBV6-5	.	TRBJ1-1	CASKLQGTNTEAFF	TGTGCCAGCAAATTACAGGGTACTAACACTGAAGCTTTCTTT
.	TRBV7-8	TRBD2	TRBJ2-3	CASSSLLTSADTQYF	TGTGCCAGCAGCTCGCTCCTGACTAGCGCAGATACGCAGTATTTT
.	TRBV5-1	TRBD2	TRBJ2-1	CASRGAGGVSYNEQFF	TGCGCCAGCAGGGGAGCGGGGGGAGTCTCCTACAATGAGCAGTTCTTC
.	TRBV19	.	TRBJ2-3	CASSARALGGDTQYF	TGTGCCAGTAGTGCCAGGGCCCTGGGAGGAGATACGCAGTATTTT
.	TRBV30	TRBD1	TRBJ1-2	CAWDRDYGYTF	TGTGCCTGGGACAGGGACTATGGCTACACCTTC
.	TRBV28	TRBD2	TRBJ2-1	CASSLGGGGNEQFF	TGTGCCAGCAGTTTAGGCGGGGGGGGTAATGAGCAGTTCTTC
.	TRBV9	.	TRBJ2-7	CASSPRGETGVHEQYF	TGTGCCAGCAGCCCCCGGGGTGAAACGGGGGTTCACGAGCAGTACTTC
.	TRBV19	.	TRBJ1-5	CASRQQVASNQPQHF	TGTGCCAGTAGACAACAGGTAGCCTCCAATCAGCCCCAGCATTTT
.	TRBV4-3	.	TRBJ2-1	CASSRSGQFRNEQFF	TGCGCCAGCAGCCGGTCGGGACAATTTCGCAATGAGCAGTTCTTC
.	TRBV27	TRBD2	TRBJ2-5	CASSDSGTSSGTQYF	TGTGCCAGCAGTGACTCCGGGACTAGCTCCGGGACCCAGTACTTC
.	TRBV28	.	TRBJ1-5	CASSFGRVSGQPQHF	TGTGCCAGCAGTTTCGGCAGGGTCTCAGGGCAGCCCCAGCATTTT
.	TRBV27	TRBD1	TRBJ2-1	CASSFGDRYNEQFF	TGTGCCAGCAGTTTTGGGGACAGATACAATGAGCAGTTCTTC
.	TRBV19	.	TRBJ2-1	CASSMFGGAIYEQFF	TGTGCCAGTAGTATGTTTGGGGGCGCGATATATGAGCAGTTCTTC
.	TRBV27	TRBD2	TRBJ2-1	CASSTPGGGSYNEQFF	TGTGCCAGCAGTACCCCGGGGGGGGGCTCCTACAATGAGCAGTTCTTC
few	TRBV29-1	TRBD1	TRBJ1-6	CRTRQGNSPLHF	TGCAGAACTCGACAGGGTAATTCACCCCTCCACTTT
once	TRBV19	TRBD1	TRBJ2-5	CASTTGHGETQYF	TGTGCCAGTACGACAGGGCACGGAGAGACCCAGTACTTC
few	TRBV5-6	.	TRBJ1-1	CASSPLFSYEAFF	TGTGCCAGCAGCCCCTTATTTAGTTACGAAGCTTTCTTT
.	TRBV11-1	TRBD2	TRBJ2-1	CASSLQRGDNEQFF	TGTGCCAGCAGCTTACAGCGGGGAGACAATGAGCAGTTCTTC
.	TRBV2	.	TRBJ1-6	CASNMPTGNNSPLHF	TGTGCCAGCAATATGCCAACAGGGAATAATTCACCCCTCCACTTT
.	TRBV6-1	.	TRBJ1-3	CASSVPDSRNTIYF	TGTGCCAGCAGTGTCCCGGACAGTCGGAACACCATATATTTT
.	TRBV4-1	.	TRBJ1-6	CASSQDSTEGSPLHF	TGCGCCAGCAGCCAAGACAGTACAGAAGGTTCACCCCTCCACTTT
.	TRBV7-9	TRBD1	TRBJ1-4	CASSSGQDNEKLFF	TGTGCCAGCAGCTCCGGACAGGATAATGAAAAACTGTTTTTT
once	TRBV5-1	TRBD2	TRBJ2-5	CASSLSGIELETQYF	TGCGCCAGCAGCTTGAGCGGGATAGAATTAGAGACCCAGTACTTC
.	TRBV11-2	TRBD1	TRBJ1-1	CASSRGSDRGTEAFF	TGTGCCAGCAGCAGGGGCTCTGACAGGGGCACTGAAGCTTTCTTT
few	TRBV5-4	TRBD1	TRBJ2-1	CASSPGTGDRDEQFF	TGTGCCAGCAGCCCTGGGACAGGCGATAGGGATGAGCAGTTCTTC